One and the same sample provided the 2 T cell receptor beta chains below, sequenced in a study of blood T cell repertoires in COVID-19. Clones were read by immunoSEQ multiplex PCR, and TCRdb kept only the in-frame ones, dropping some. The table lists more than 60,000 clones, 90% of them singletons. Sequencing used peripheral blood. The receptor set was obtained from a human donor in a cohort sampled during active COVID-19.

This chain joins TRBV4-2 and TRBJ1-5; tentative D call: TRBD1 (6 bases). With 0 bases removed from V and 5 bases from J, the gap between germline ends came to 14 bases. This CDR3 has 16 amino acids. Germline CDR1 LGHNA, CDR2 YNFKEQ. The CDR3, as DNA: TGTGCCAGCAGCCAAGAGATAGGGGGAGCGGATCAGCCCCAGCATTTT. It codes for CASSQEIGGADQPQHF.

The CDR3 sequence is CASSYSILGRTYGYTF. CDR3 in DNA: TGTGCCAGCAGTTACTCTATATTGGGGCGGACCTATGGCTACACCTTC. The chain recombines TRBV6-5 with TRBJ1-2; perhaps TRBD1 as D (5 bases). Germline loops: CDR1 MNHEY, CDR2 SVGAGI. This CDR3 contains 16 residues. V was trimmed by 0 bases and J by 4 bases, leaving 15 bases between them.